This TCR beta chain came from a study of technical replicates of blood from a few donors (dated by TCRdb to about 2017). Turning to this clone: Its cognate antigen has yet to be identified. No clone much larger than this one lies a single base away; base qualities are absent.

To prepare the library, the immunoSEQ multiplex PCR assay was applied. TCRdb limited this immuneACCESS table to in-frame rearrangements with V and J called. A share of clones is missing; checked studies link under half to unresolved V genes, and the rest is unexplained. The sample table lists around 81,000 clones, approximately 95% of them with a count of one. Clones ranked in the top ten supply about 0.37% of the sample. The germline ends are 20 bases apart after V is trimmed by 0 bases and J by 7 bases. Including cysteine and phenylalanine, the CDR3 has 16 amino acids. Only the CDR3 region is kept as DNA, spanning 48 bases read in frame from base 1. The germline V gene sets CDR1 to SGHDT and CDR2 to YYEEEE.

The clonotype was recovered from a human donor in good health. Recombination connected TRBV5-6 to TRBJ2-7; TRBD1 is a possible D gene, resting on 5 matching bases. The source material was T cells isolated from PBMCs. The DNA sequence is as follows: TGTGCCAGCAGCTTGGCAGGTGGGGCAGCGCTGGAGGAGCAGTACTTC. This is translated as CASSLAGGAALEEQYF.